The 3 T cell receptor beta chains below were found in one sample sequenced in a study of CD4 T cells in relation to SARS-CoV-2 and coronaviruses. The repertoire was sequenced with immunoSEQ multiplex PCR; TCRdb's copy has only in-frame clones and lacks some. The sample includes some 70,000 clones, 85% to 95% of them seen just once. The unexposed donors gave CD4+ T cells in about 2011-2019, prior to COVID-19. Sequenced: naive CD4+ T cells from PBMCs. The subset here: naive CD4+ T cells isolated by negative enrichment. These receptor sequences come from a human donor in good health.

In this sample, this clone turned up once. CDR3 protein: CASSRLTDTQYF. The CDR3 bases are TGTGCCAGCAGCCGGTTGACAGATACGCAGTATTTT. The V gene is TRBV13, the J gene TRBJ2-3; no clear D gene. This CDR3 is 12 amino acids long. The ends were cut back, 5 bases at V and 3 bases at J, with 6 bases in the middle. In germline, CDR1 is PRHDT, CDR2 FYEKMQ (reference sequence).

J is TRBJ2-2 and V is TRBV30, with TRBD2 matching 14 bases. V gave up 0 bases and J gave up 5 bases; unmatched junction bases: 17. The CDR3 has 21 amino acids. Germline-derived CDR1 and CDR2 are GTSNPN and SVGIG (reference sequence). The CDR3 DNA reads TGTGCCTGGAGTGTACTTTGGACTAGCGGGGGGCCTATCCGTGGGACCGGGGAGCTGTTTTTT. Protein: CAWSVLWTSGGPIRGTGELFF.

This sequence joins TRBV11-3 and TRBJ2-1; a weak D match, TRBD2 (5 bases). This CDR3 is 15 amino acids long. Germline V lookup: CDR1 SGHNT, CDR2 YENEEA. Trimming stripped 5 bases from V and 1 base from J, with 12 bases between. CDR3 residues: CASSPRSGSYNEQFF. The CDR3, as DNA: TGTGCCAGCAGCCCCCGGTCGGGATCCTACAATGAGCAGTTCTTC. Complete variable domain (other parts from reference TRBV11-3 and TRBJ2-1): EAGVVQSPRYKIIEKKQPVAFWCNPISGHNTLYWYLQNLGQGPELLIRYENEEAVDDSQLPKDRFSAERLKGVDSTLKIQPAELGDSAVYLCASSPRSGSYNEQFFGPGTRLTVL.